One sample yielded the 7 T cell receptor beta chains listed below, sequenced in a study of T-cell memory formation after mild COVID-19. TCRdb re-analysed the 5' RACE reads in MiXCR, keeping a single row per CDR3 protein. The profile shows hundreds of thousands of distinct CDR3 sequences, roughly 17% of them singletons. The specimen was PBMCs or a T cell subset sorted from them (not recorded which). The receptors stem from an adult woman who had mild COVID-19 (a few samples of this study predate the infection). Cell type and time point are not known.

On this clonotype: The junction shows a germline mismatch at one end, possibly a read error. CDR3 amino acids: CATSDKGDRQLF. CDR3 nucleotide sequence: TGTGCCACCAGTGATAAGGGGGACAGGCAATTGTTC. The chain carries TRBV24-1 and TRBJ2-7; TRBD1 aligns across 8 bases. The CDR3 covers 12 residues. In germline, CDR1 is KGHDR, CDR2 SFDVKD.

The genes are TRBV7-6 and TRBJ2-7; D may be TRBD2 (5 bases). The ends were cut back, 3 bases at V and 5 bases at J, with 14 bases in the middle. Germline V lookup: CDR1 SGHVS, CDR2 FNYEAQ. The length of the CDR3 is 14 residues. CDR3 residues: CASSFAGISDEQYF. Here the CDR3 DNA reads TGTGCCAGCAGCTTTGCCGGGATCTCGGACGAGCAGTACTTC.

This clonotype was observed at least ten times. The chain is built from TRBV6-4 and TRBJ2-2; D is tentatively TRBD1 or TRBD2 (5 bases each). CDR3 length: 16 residues. V lost 0 bases and J lost 6, with 14 bases in between. From germline, CDR1 is MRHNA and CDR2 SNTAGT. In DNA form, the CDR3 reads TGTGCCAGCAGTGACTCTAGGGACGGGACGCCCGGGGAGCTGTTTTTT. It yields the protein CASSDSRDGTPGELFF.

This clonotype was counted only a few times. The CDR3 DNA reads as TGCGCCAGCAGCTCTGAATTGGGCTATGGCTACACCTTC. Its translation is CASSSELGYGYTF. The chain carries TRBV5-1 and TRBJ1-2; D is ambiguous. The CDR3 consists of 13 residues. V was trimmed by 3 bases and J by 4 bases, leaving 10 bases between them. From germline, CDR1 is SGHRS and CDR2 YFSETQ.

The V call is TRBV7-6, the J call TRBJ2-2; TRBD2 matches 8 bases. The V gene's germline CDR1 is SGHVS and CDR2 FNYEAQ. J was trimmed by 4 bases and V by 1 base; bases with no gene match: 5. The CDR3 has 16 amino acids. The CDR3, as DNA: TGTGCCAGCAGCTTAGTAGCGGGAAGTGGCACCGGGGAGCTGTTTTTT. Residues: CASSLVAGSGTGELFF.

In this sample, this clonotype turned up a few times. Mismatch with germline at one junction end may stem from a read error. The chain joins TRBV5-8 to TRBJ1-4; D unresolved. Germline V gene sequence: CDR1 SGHTS, CDR2 YDEGEE. The CDR3 spans 16 residues. The DNA of the CDR3 is TGTGCCAGCAACTTGCAAGGGCACCACGATAATGAAAAACTGTTTTTT. This translates into CASNLQGHHDNEKLFF.

This sequence joins TRBV10-3 and TRBJ2-5, with D maybe TRBD1 (6 bases). Germline loops: CDR1 ENHRY, CDR2 SYGVKD. CDR3 size: 13 residues. V was cut by 4 bases and J by 1 base, with 7 bases left in between. The CDR3 sequence is CAISGTAQETQYF. The CDR3 region has the DNA TGTGCCATCAGTGGGACAGCCCAAGAGACCCAGTACTTC.